These T cell receptor beta chains were read from a single sample in a study of cytomegalovirus exposure and HLA in healthy donors. Profiled with immunoSEQ multiplex PCR; TCRdb holds only in-frame clones, not every one. The repertoire has some 56,000 clones, 93% of them found once; the top ten carry more than 1.5%. Sequences were obtained from PBMCs. Receptors were obtained from a woman between 18 and 29 years old in good health and CMV-seropositive. Both conserved end residues are part of each CDR3. The D gene is left open where the match is weak. Clone size, where shown, is once, few, many, or a class for clones that have expanded.

clone_size: once
v_call: TRBV5-3
j_call: TRBJ2-7
d_call: NA
cdr3_nt: TGTGCCAGAAGCTTGGGCGGGAAGTTACGGACGGCCGGGACCTCCTACGAGCAGTACTTC
cdr3_aa: CARSLGGKLRTAGTSYEQYF

clone_size: once
v_call: TRBV7-3
j_call: TRBJ1-1
d_call: NA
cdr3_nt: TGTGCCAGCAGCCCGGGGCAGGGGACTGAAGCTTTCTTT
cdr3_aa: CASSPGQGTEAFF

clone_size: NA
v_call: TRBV5-1
j_call: TRBJ2-1
d_call: TRBD2
cdr3_nt: TGCGCCAGCAGCTTGGGTAGACTAGCGGGGACTAACAATGAGCAGTTCTTC
cdr3_aa: CASSLGRLAGTNNEQFF

clone_size: NA
v_call: TRBV29-1
j_call: TRBJ2-3
d_call: TRBD2
cdr3_nt: TGCAGCGTTGTACGAGCTAGCGGGGGGCAAGGGCCGCAGTATTTT
cdr3_aa: CSVVRASGGQGPQYF

clone_size: few
v_call: TRBV6-5
j_call: TRBJ1-2
d_call: NA
cdr3_nt: TGTGCCATCCGGGACACCTCTCTCGCTAACTATGGCTACACCTTC
cdr3_aa: CAIRDTSLANYGYTF

clone_size: few
v_call: TRBV6-4
j_call: TRBJ2-1
d_call: NA
cdr3_nt: TGTGCCAGCAGCGAGGGCGGGGGCCCCTACAATGAGCAGTTCTTC
cdr3_aa: CASSEGGGPYNEQFF

clone_size: NA
v_call: TRBV4-3
j_call: TRBJ1-4
d_call: NA
cdr3_nt: TGCGCCAGCAGCCAAGATCTAGCGGAGGTTGAAAAACTGTTTTTT
cdr3_aa: CASSQDLAEVEKLFF

clone_size: NA
v_call: TRBV29-1
j_call: TRBJ1-3
d_call: TRBD1
cdr3_nt: TGCAGCGTTGAAAGGGACAGGGGCTCTGGAAACACCATATATTTT
cdr3_aa: CSVERDRGSGNTIYF

clone_size: NA
v_call: TRBV19
j_call: TRBJ1-3
d_call: NA
cdr3_nt: TGTGCCAGTAGACAAGCCTCGGGGGTCTACTCTGGAAACACCATATATTTT
cdr3_aa: CASRQASGVYSGNTIYF

clone_size: NA
v_call: TRBV21-1
j_call: TRBJ2-7
d_call: NA
cdr3_nt: TGTGCCAGCAGCAAAGAACTAGCGAACTTCTACGAGCAGTACTTC
cdr3_aa: CASSKELANFYEQYF

clone_size: NA
v_call: TRBV7-9
j_call: TRBJ1-5
d_call: TRBD1
cdr3_nt: TGTGCCAGCAGCTTTTATGGGACAGGGGACGAAAGCAATCAGCCCCAGCATTTT
cdr3_aa: CASSFYGTGDESNQPQHF

clone_size: NA
v_call: TRBV19
j_call: TRBJ1-2
d_call: NA
cdr3_nt: TGTGCCAGTAGTCCACACAGTAACTATGGCTACACCTTC
cdr3_aa: CASSPHSNYGYTF

clone_size: NA
v_call: TRBV27
j_call: TRBJ1-2
d_call: NA
cdr3_nt: TGTGCCAGCAGTTATGGGGGAGGCTATGGCTACACCTTC
cdr3_aa: CASSYGGGYGYTF

clone_size: NA
v_call: TRBV5-1
j_call: TRBJ2-1
d_call: TRBD2
cdr3_nt: TGCGCCAGCAGCTTGACTAGCGGGGGGGCCTACAATGAGCAGTTCTTC
cdr3_aa: CASSLTSGGAYNEQFF

clone_size: NA
v_call: TRBV9
j_call: TRBJ1-1
d_call: NA
cdr3_nt: TGTGCCAGCAGCTCACAGGCCCCGGGGGGGGGCACTGAAGCTTTCTTT
cdr3_aa: CASSSQAPGGGTEAFF

clone_size: NA
v_call: TRBV6-1
j_call: TRBJ1-2
d_call: NA
cdr3_nt: TGTGCCAGCAGAACAGGGCCGGCGATCTATGGCTACACCTTC
cdr3_aa: CASRTGPAIYGYTF

clone_size: NA
v_call: TRBV9
j_call: TRBJ2-5
d_call: NA
cdr3_nt: TGTGCCAGTTCCCTAGCGCGGCAAGAGACCCAGTACTTC
cdr3_aa: CASSLARQETQYF

clone_size: NA
v_call: TRBV4-1
j_call: TRBJ1-2
d_call: NA
cdr3_nt: TGCGCCAGCAGCCGAGCCAATGAGGGATTATACTATGGCTACACCTTC
cdr3_aa: CASSRANEGLYYGYTF

clone_size: NA
v_call: TRBV7-9
j_call: TRBJ2-7
d_call: NA
cdr3_nt: TGTGCCAGCAGCTTAGGTCGGACAGCGCGGCACTTC
cdr3_aa: CASSLGRTARHF